This TCR beta chain stems from a study of cytomegalovirus exposure and HLA in healthy donors. The wider study: Samples from HLA-typed donors yielded approximately 88 million unique TCRs in an early data release. Membership in the Caucasian-associated ancestry cluster was found for 75% to 90% of 350 to 450 genotyped donors.

PCR employed 60 Vbeta and 13 Jbeta primers. Assay: immunoSEQ multiplex PCR; the TCRdb copy retains only in-frame clones and omits some. The sample contains 200,000 to 250,000 clones, under 70% of which appear only once. CDR1 LNHDA and CDR2 SQIVND come from the germline V gene (reference sequence). CDR3 length equals 14 residues. V shed 5 bases and J shed 0 bases, with 11 bases lying between them. This clone was counted between two and nine times. Sequencing was performed on PBMCs. The chain recombines TRBV19 with TRBJ2-7, with TRBD2 as a possible D gene (5 bases). This clonotype originated in a man aged 35-49 years in good health and CMV-seropositive. This chain's CDR3 is CASSRTRPSYEQYF. DNA of the CDR3: TGTGCCAGTAGTCGGACTCGACCCTCCTACGAGCAGTACTTC.